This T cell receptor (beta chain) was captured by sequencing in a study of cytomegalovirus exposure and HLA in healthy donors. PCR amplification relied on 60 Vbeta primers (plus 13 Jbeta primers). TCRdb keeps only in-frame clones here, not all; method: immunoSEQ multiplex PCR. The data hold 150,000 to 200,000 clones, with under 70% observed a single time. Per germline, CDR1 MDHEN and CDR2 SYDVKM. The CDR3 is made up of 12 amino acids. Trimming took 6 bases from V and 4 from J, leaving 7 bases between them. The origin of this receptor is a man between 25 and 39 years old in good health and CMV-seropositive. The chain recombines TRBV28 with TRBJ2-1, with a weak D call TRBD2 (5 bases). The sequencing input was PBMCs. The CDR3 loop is CASRTRYNEQFF. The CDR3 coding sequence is TGTGCCAGCAGAACTAGGTACAATGAGCAGTTCTTC.